This TCR beta chain is from a study of human CD8 memory T cell subsets. Study findings and constraints: Only a minimal degree of mutual overlap characterized stem-like memory and precursor exhausted T cell repertoires.

This CDR3 is 15 amino acids long. Germline CDR1 MNHNS, CDR2 SASEGT. Enrichment of total CD8+ T cells was achieved using negative magnetic separation. The authors drew RNA from duplicate vials of fewer than 180,000 sorted CD8+ T cells per subset. UMI-labeled 5' RACE yielded the TCR beta libraries. TCRdb reprocessed the 5' RACE reads; each CDR3 protein has one entry and no DNA is given. This sample's table has a few thousand distinct CDR3 sequences. As for this clonotype: Its matching antigen is unknown.

The rearrangement links TRBV6-1 to TRBJ2-1. The receptor comes from a human donor in good health. The sequencing sample was made of CD8+ effector memory T cells (TEM) sorted from PBMCs. Subset specified: effector memory CD8 T cells, CCR7- CD45RO+ CD95+. Here the CDR3 reads CASSVAAGSRNEQFF.